The TCR beta chain described here comes from a study of T cell changes during pregnancy in multiple sclerosis. Repertoires were generated with immunoSEQ multiplex PCR, while TCRdb's copy carries only in-frame clones and drops some. The sample carries roughly 32,000 clones, more than 85% recorded once. Germline assignment: CDR1 SGHDT and CDR2 YYEEEE. The CDR3 extends over 12 amino acids. Trimming removed 0 bases from V and 6 bases from J; junction bases left unmatched: 0. This receptor was obtained from a female donor with multiple sclerosis, enrolled in a pregnancy study. The input for sequencing was CD4+ T cells from peripheral blood mononuclear cells, taken in the second trimester of pregnancy. The V gene is TRBV5-6, the J gene TRBJ2-7; 7 bases map to TRBD2. The CDR3: CASSLGGGEQYF. The CDR3 region has the DNA TGTGCCAGCAGCTTGGGGGGGGGCGAGCAGTACTTC.